This T cell receptor (beta chain) was profiled in a study of shared clonotypes between healthy human individuals. The study's findings and limits: Four donors held approximately 4.6% of naive CD4 clonotypes in common.

The sample holds one count of this clone. Its antigen is unknown. Template for every sorted-subset replicate PCR totaled about 200 ng DNA, some 30,000 T cell genomes. The method was immunoSEQ multiplex PCR; TCRdb's version includes in-frame clones alone and lacks a portion of them. The sample yields millions of clones, more than 80% seen once. After removal of 4 bases from V and 8 bases from J, the junction contained 8 bases not matched to a gene. Germline-derived CDR1 and CDR2 are MNHNS and SASEGT. The CDR3 contains 15 residues. Donors were healthy HIV-negative adults without recently reported acute infections or vaccinations.

Sequencing input: naive CD4+ T cells sorted from blood. As for subset: CD45RA+ positively selected. The chain joins TRBV6-1 to TRBJ1-4, with TRBD1 identical over 9 bases. The TCR comes from a man between 18 and 35 years old in good health. CDR3 in amino acids: CASSGLGQGGEKLFF. The CDR3 DNA reads TGTGCCAGCAGTGGGCTGGGACAGGGAGGCGAAAAACTGTTTTTT.